These T cell receptor beta chains were read from a single sample in a study of cytomegalovirus exposure and HLA in healthy donors. The protocol was immunoSEQ multiplex PCR, while the TCRdb copy is restricted to in-frame clones and leaves out a portion. The data show around 60,000 clones, around 84% seen once. Source material: PBMCs. These receptors all stem from a male donor in good health and CMV-seronegative. Each CDR3 is given with its conserved first and last residue. Each record gives: CDR3 protein, J gene, V gene.

CASSQDWGQDTEAFF | TRBJ1-1 | TRBV4-1
CASSLDAGLGSYEQYF | TRBJ2-7 | TRBV7-6
CASSTGVDTGELFF | TRBJ2-2 | TRBV6-4
CASGAPDTEAFF | TRBJ1-1 | TRBV12-5
CASSLAAGGDTQYF | TRBJ2-3 | TRBV7-9
CASSQVGQGDAQYF | TRBJ2-7 | TRBV4-2
CASSSGREPGGAPQHF | TRBJ1-5 | TRBV5-8
CASSSTGQETQYF | TRBJ2-5 | TRBV7-3
CASSPGGTGANVLTF | TRBJ2-6 | TRBV18
CASSLTSGVGTDTQYF | TRBJ2-3 | TRBV11-3
CASSTGQSLNQPQHF | TRBJ1-5 | TRBV7-2
CATSRDQESLNTEAFF | TRBJ1-1 | TRBV15
CASSQVAATAPDTQYF | TRBJ2-3 | TRBV4-1
CASSLARRGRSANYGYTF | TRBJ1-2 | TRBV7-2
CASSLRGGTEAFF | TRBJ1-1 | TRBV5-1
CASSGQGLDTIYF | TRBJ1-3 | TRBV19
CASSYSIDRGTEAFF | TRBJ1-1 | TRBV6-5
CASSLGRGPPDEKLFF | TRBJ1-4 | TRBV7-6
CASSPRQNTEAFF | TRBJ1-1 | TRBV7-6
CASTEQAANYGYTF | TRBJ1-2 | TRBV2
CASSQGTGFRQPQHF | TRBJ1-5 | TRBV4-3
CASSKAGQGGFQPQHF | TRBJ1-5 | TRBV19
CASSTSQVGKTQYF | TRBJ2-5 | TRBV4-1
CASSLGQGRGNTIYF | TRBJ1-3 | TRBV5-1
CASSLGMRPGQGARTEAFF | TRBJ1-1 | TRBV5-1
CASSIGGGNYNEQFF | TRBJ2-1 | TRBV19
CASSRWRGGWGEQFF | TRBJ2-1 | TRBV4-3
CASTRDRGNTGELFF | TRBJ2-2 | TRBV2
CASSVVDSTFNTEAFF | TRBJ1-1 | TRBV9
CASSEEAGTDTQYF | TRBJ2-3 | TRBV25-1
CASSPEAYDQPQHF | TRBJ1-5 | TRBV18
CASSVLSGGFDEQFF | TRBJ2-1 | TRBV27
CSVGQGVYEQYF | TRBJ2-7 | TRBV29-1
CAKGADANTGELFF | TRBJ2-2 | TRBV7-2
CASSQDARLDSIYF | TRBJ1-3 | TRBV4-3
CASSETAGTNEKLFF | TRBJ1-4 | TRBV2
CASSLEGQGNTEAFF | TRBJ1-1 | TRBV5-1
CASSEGPLAGGRETQYF | TRBJ2-5 | TRBV2
CASSRNRVTTEAFF | TRBJ1-1 | TRBV4-3
CASSLEQGYTDTQYF | TRBJ2-3 | TRBV7-8
CASSDRVQRSYTF | TRBJ1-2 | TRBV5-1
CASSFQGQGEETQYF | TRBJ2-5 | TRBV5-6
CASSVGQHNEKLFF | TRBJ1-4 | TRBV2
CASRDRGDKNIQYF | TRBJ2-4 | TRBV19
CAISESREGGLLGYGYTF | TRBJ1-2 | TRBV10-3
CASTEGYTGELFF | TRBJ2-2 | TRBV25-1
CASSPLTGAGETQYF | TRBJ2-5 | TRBV5-1
CASSTGVTEAFF | TRBJ1-1 | TRBV7-9
CASSLAKTGTGANTEAFF | TRBJ1-1 | TRBV7-2